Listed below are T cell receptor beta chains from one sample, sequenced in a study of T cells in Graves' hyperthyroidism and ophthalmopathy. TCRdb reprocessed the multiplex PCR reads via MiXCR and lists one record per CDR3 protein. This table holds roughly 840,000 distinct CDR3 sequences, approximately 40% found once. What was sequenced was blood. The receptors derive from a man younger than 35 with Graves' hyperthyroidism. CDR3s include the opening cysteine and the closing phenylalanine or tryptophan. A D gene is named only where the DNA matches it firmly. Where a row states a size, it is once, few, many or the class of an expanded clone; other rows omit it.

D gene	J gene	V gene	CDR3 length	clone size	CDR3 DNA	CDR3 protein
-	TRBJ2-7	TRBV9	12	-	TGTGCCAGCAGCGGCTTAAGTAGCGAGCAGTGCTTC	CASSGLSSEQCF
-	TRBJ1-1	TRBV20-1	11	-	TGCAGTCCCCACAGGGACACTGAAGCTTTCTTT	CSPHRDTEAFF
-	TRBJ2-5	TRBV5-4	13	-	TGTGCCAGCAGGGCGACTAGTCTCAGTACCCAGTACTTC	CASRATSLSTQYF
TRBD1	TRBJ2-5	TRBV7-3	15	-	TGTGCCAGCAGCGCCCGACAGGGGGCACGGGAGACCCAGTACTTC	CASSARQGARETQYF
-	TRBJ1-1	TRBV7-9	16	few	TGTGCCAGCAGCCCCACCGGTAAGGGGTTAATCACTGAAGCTTTCTTT	CASSPTGKGLITEAFF
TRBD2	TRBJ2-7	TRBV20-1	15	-	TGCAGTGCTCACCAAGAGGGACTAGCGATCGACGAGCAGTACTTC	CSAHQEGLAIDEQYF
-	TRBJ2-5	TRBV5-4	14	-	TGTGCCAGCAGCGACGGACTACCTAAAGAGACCCAGTACTTC	CASSDGLPKETQYF
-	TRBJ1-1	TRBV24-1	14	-	TGTGCCACCAGTGCCCAAGGACCCGGGACTGAAGCTTTCTTT	CATSAQGPGTEAFF
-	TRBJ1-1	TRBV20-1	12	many	TGCAGTGCTAGAGACCGACAGACTGAAGCTTTCTTT	CSARDRQTEAFF
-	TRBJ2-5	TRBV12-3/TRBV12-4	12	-	TGTGCCAGCAGTCGAAGCAGGGAGACCCAGTACTTC	CASSRSRETQYF
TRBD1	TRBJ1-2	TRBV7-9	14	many	TGTGCCAGCAGCCCACCACAGGGGAAGCATGGCTACACCTTC	CASSPPQGKHGYTF
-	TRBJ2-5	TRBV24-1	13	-	TGTGCCACCAGTTGGGAGGATAAAGAGACCCAGTACTTC	CATSWEDKETQYF
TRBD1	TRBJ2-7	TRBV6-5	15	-	TGTGCCATCAGTTACTCCCGAGGGACAGGTGGCGAGCAGTACTTC	CAISYSRGTGGEQYF
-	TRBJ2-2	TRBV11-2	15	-	TGTGCCAGCAGATGGGCCGGACGGGGCACCGGGGAGCTGTTTTTT	CASRWAGRGTGELFF
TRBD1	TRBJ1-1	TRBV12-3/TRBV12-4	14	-	TGTGCCAGCAGTCAACGAGCTACAGGGGCTGAAGCTTTCTTT	CASSQRATGAEAFF
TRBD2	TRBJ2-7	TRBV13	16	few	TGTGCCAGCAGCCAAGATATTGGACTAGCGGGCTACGAGCAGTACTTC	CASSQDIGLAGYEQYF
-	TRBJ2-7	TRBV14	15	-	TGTGCCAGCAGCCAAGTTGGAGGGACGACAGACGAGCAGTACTTC	CASSQVGGTTDEQYF